This T cell receptor (beta chain) derives from a study of shared clonotypes between healthy human individuals. Study observations and caveats: The generation probabilities recorded for non-shared clonotypes fell below those of clonotypes shared by all four donors. When naive CD4 clonotypes were compared across a few donors, roughly 4.9% were shared.

Comments on this clone: Antigen specificity is unknown.

Deletions cut 3 bases from V and 7 bases from J, with 15 bases between. The length of the CDR3 is 14 residues. CDR1 and CDR2 from the germline V gene are MDHEN and SYDVKM. In replicate PCRs of sorted subsets, roughly 200 ng DNA, approximately 30,000 T cell genomes, was used. Sequencing was performed with immunoSEQ multiplex PCR; in TCRdb, only in-frame clones are kept and a portion is missing. Here the sample spans roughly 650,000 clones, 97% being singletons. The rearrangement uses TRBV28 and TRBJ1-1; tentative D call: TRBD1 (6 bases). Sequencing used naive CD4+ T cells sorted from blood. Noted subset: CD45RA+ positively selected. This receptor was taken from a woman aged 25 to 39 in good health. In DNA form, the CDR3 reads TGTGCCAGCAGTTTGCCCCGTGAGGACAGTGAAGCTTTCTTT. It is translated as CASSLPREDSEAFF. The complete variable domain, with remaining parts taken from reference TRBV28 and TRBJ1-1, reads DVKVTQSSRYLVKRTGEKVFLECVQDMDHENMFWYRQDPGLGLRLIYFSYDVKMKEKGDIPEGYSVSREKKERFSLILESASTNQTSMYLCASSLPREDSEAFFGQGTRLTVV.